A selection of T cell receptor beta chains follows, all from one sample in a study of long-term antiretroviral therapy in people with HIV. Produced via immunoSEQ multiplex PCR; TCRdb's table is partial and in-frame only. The sample contains around 30,000 clones, roughly 84% of which appear only once. The sample consisted of unsorted PBMCs, taken 0.4 years after starting antiretroviral therapy. The receptors were gathered from a man aged 18 to 29 with HIV. The CDR3 runs from the conserved cysteine through the conserved F or W. Each record gives: CDR3 protein, CDR3 DNA, D gene, J gene, V gene, clone size. The D gene is left open where the match is weak. For some rows the clone size is stated as once, few or many, or as a class when expanded; others skip it.

CAISGTGGSVNTGELFF TGTGCCATCAGTGGGACAGGGGGCTCCGTGAACACCGGGGAGCTGTTTTTT TRBD1 TRBJ2-2 TRBV10-3 .
CASSVAGTGGDEQYF TGTGCCAGTAGTGTGGCCGGGACAGGGGGGGACGAGCAGTACTTC TRBD1 TRBJ2-7 TRBV19 .
CASSQVGQTNYGYTF TGCGCCAGCAGCCAAGTCGGACAGACTAACTATGGCTACACCTTC . TRBJ1-2 TRBV4-1 .
CASSQDYWGLETQYF TGTGCCAGCAGCCAAGATTATTGGGGTCTGGAGACCCAGTACTTC . TRBJ2-5 TRBV14 .
CASSYRQGFYEQYF TGTGCCAGCAGTTACAGGCAGGGGTTTTACGAGCAGTACTTC . TRBJ2-7 TRBV6-5 .
CAISEFGQAAGGYTF TGTGCCATCAGTGAGTTCGGACAGGCCGCAGGCGGCTACACCTTC TRBD1 TRBJ1-2 TRBV10-3 .
CASSPTLGGTYEQYF TGTGCCAGCAGTCCAACCCTGGGCGGAACCTACGAGCAGTACTTC . TRBJ2-7 TRBV27 once
CASSQRTSGPYNEQFF TGTGCCAGCAGCCAAAGGACTAGCGGCCCATACAATGAGCAGTTCTTC TRBD2 TRBJ2-1 TRBV7-9 once
CASSSQGSGANVLTF TGTGCCAGCAGTTCCCAGGGGTCTGGGGCCAACGTCCTGACTTTC . TRBJ2-6 TRBV27 .
CASSVGGGATYEQYF TGTGCCAGCAGCGTAGGGGGCGGGGCCACCTACGAGCAGTACTTC . TRBJ2-7 TRBV9 .
CASSPGTGNYEQYF TGTGCCAGCAGCCCTGGGACGGGAAACTACGAGCAGTACTTC . TRBJ2-7 TRBV5-6 .
CASSALGGRTEAFF TGTGCCAGCAGCGCTCTCGGGGGGCGGACTGAAGCTTTCTTT . TRBJ1-1 TRBV5-4 .
CASSLGDYGYTF TGTGCCAGCAGCTTAGGGGACTATGGCTACACCTTC . TRBJ1-2 TRBV11-2 once
CASSEGTAEAFF TGCGCCAGCAGTGAGGGGACAGCTGAAGCTTTCTTT TRBD1 TRBJ1-1 TRBV10-1 .
CASSMEVGGEQFF TGTGCCAGTAGTATGGAGGTAGGTGGGGAGCAGTTCTTC . TRBJ2-1 TRBV19 .
CASSSRKGKNTEAFF TGTGCCAGCAGCTCTCGCAAGGGGAAGAACACTGAAGCTTTCTTT . TRBJ1-1 TRBV7-6 .
CASSLGGVWDGYTF TGTGCCAGCAGCTTGGGGGGGGTGTGGGATGGCTACACCTTC . TRBJ1-2 TRBV5-4 .
CASSSWTSGAITDTQYF TGTGCCAGTAGTAGTTGGACTAGCGGGGCAATCACAGATACGCAGTATTTT TRBD2 TRBJ2-3 TRBV19 .
CASSQDLGGVRGEQFF TGCGCCAGCAGCCAAGATCTGGGAGGGGTCCGGGGTGAGCAGTTCTTC TRBD2 TRBJ2-1 TRBV4-1 .
CASSSRGSEQYF TGTGCCAGCAGCTCCCGCGGATCCGAGCAGTACTTC . TRBJ2-7 TRBV7-9 .
CASTGAGSVNQPQHF TGTGCCAGCACCGGGGCGGGTTCAGTCAATCAGCCCCAGCATTTT . TRBJ1-5 TRBV6-6 .
CASGRDRAEPQHF TGTGCCAGCGGAAGGGACAGGGCGGAGCCCCAGCATTTT TRBD1 TRBJ1-5 TRBV6-1 .
CASSFGRTTEAFF TGTGCCAGCAGCTTTGGCAGGACCACTGAAGCTTTCTTT . TRBJ1-1 TRBV11-2 .
CASSLGPSQGLTNEKLFF TGTGCCAGCAGCTTGGGCCCGTCGCAGGGGTTGACTAATGAAAAACTGTTTTTT . TRBJ1-4 TRBV5-6 .
CASTKRNPEAFF TGTGCCAGCACCAAGAGGAACCCTGAAGCTTTCTTT . TRBJ1-1 TRBV6-6 .
CSDSDRENYGYTF TGCAGCGATAGTGACAGGGAGAACTATGGCTACACCTTC TRBD1 TRBJ1-2 TRBV29-1 .
CASSDPGTLGYTF TGTGCCAGCAGTGACCCAGGGACGTTAGGCTACACCTTC . TRBJ1-2 TRBV6-1 .
CATSRGKGSNAPQHF TGTGCCACCAGCAGAGGGAAGGGGTCGAACGCGCCCCAGCATTTT . TRBJ1-5 TRBV15 .
CASSVTGDYNEQFF TGTGCCAGTAGTGTGACAGGGGACTACAATGAGCAGTTCTTC TRBD1 TRBJ2-1 TRBV19 .
CSAGGDSFNYGYTF TGCAGCGCCGGCGGGGATAGCTTTAACTATGGCTACACCTTC . TRBJ1-2 TRBV29-1 .
CAISLDGSYEQYF TGTGCCATCAGTTTGGACGGTTCCTACGAGCAGTACTTC . TRBJ2-7 TRBV10-3 .
CASSSAGALNTGELFF TGTGCCAGCTCATCGGCAGGGGCCCTGAACACCGGGGAGCTGTTTTTT . TRBJ2-2 TRBV18 few
CASSFGPGREQYF TGTGCCAGCAGCTTTGGGCCAGGGAGGGAGCAGTACTTC . TRBJ2-7 TRBV7-9 .
CASSDGLAKARETQYF TGTGCCAGCAGTGATGGGCTAGCGAAGGCCCGGGAGACCCAGTACTTC . TRBJ2-5 TRBV6-1 .
CASGLVDKTVNEQFF TGTGCTAGTGGTTTGGTAGATAAAACAGTCAATGAGCAGTTCTTC . TRBJ2-1 TRBV12-5 .
CASSVVPGRNTIYF TGTGCCAGCAGCGTAGTACCAGGGAGAAACACCATATATTTT . TRBJ1-3 TRBV9 .
CASSLSQMNTEAFF TGTGCCAGCAGTTTATCTCAGATGAACACTGAAGCTTTCTTT . TRBJ1-1 TRBV28 .
CASGSRQGPNTGELFF TGTGCCAGCGGGAGTCGACAGGGCCCGAACACCGGGGAGCTGTTTTTT TRBD1 TRBJ2-2 TRBV9 .
CASSPRQTNYNSPLHF TGTGCCAGCAGCCCGCGACAAACCAACTATAATTCACCCCTCCACTTT . TRBJ1-6 TRBV5-5 .
CASSPGGGPERHF TGTGCCAGCAGTCCCGGAGGGGGGCCAGAGCGGCATTTT . TRBJ1-5 TRBV5-8 .
CASRVESDEAFF TGTGCCAGCAGAGTAGAAAGTGATGAAGCTTTCTTT . TRBJ1-1 TRBV6-5 .
CASSQIAGTETQYF TGCGCCAGCAGCCAGATAGCGGGGACAGAGACCCAGTACTTC TRBD2 TRBJ2-5 TRBV4-1 .
CASSLTRGTGAYEQYF TGTGCCAGCAGCTTAACAAGAGGGACAGGAGCCTACGAGCAGTACTTC TRBD1 TRBJ2-7 TRBV7-9 once
CASSQSMLAVYEQYF TGCGCCAGCAGCCAGTCAATGCTAGCGGTCTACGAGCAGTACTTC TRBD2 TRBJ2-7 TRBV4-1 .
CASSMRDYYEQYF TGTGCCAGTAGTATGAGGGACTACTACGAGCAGTACTTC TRBD2 TRBJ2-7 TRBV19 .
CAHTRVASGANGDEQFF TGTGCCCATACCCGAGTGGCTAGCGGGGCGAATGGGGATGAGCAGTTCTTC TRBD2 TRBJ2-1 TRBV7-9 .
CASSLGGVGELFF TGTGCCAGCAGTTTAGGGGGGGTCGGGGAGCTGTTTTTT TRBD2 TRBJ2-2 TRBV27 .
CASSSTRSFMNTEAFF TGTGCCAGCAGCTCTACCCGATCCTTCATGAACACTGAAGCTTTCTTT . TRBJ1-1 TRBV7-2 .
CATRSGNTIYF TGTGCCACCCGCTCTGGAAACACCATATATTTT . TRBJ1-3 TRBV27 few
CASCLRDRHNYGYTF TGTGCCAGTTGTCTCCGGGACAGACATAATTATGGCTACACCTTC TRBD1 TRBJ1-2 TRBV19 .
CASSVGNEQYF TGTGCCAGCAGCGTAGGGAACGAGCAGTACTTC . TRBJ2-7 TRBV9 .
CASSYGEEQYF TGTGCCAGTAGTTATGGGGAGGAGCAGTACTTC . TRBJ2-7 TRBV19 .
CASSPDAGANGYTF TGCGCCAGCAGCCCGGATGCAGGGGCTAATGGCTACACCTTC . TRBJ1-2 TRBV5-1 .
CASSEEGWTQEETQYF TGTGCCAGCAGTGAAGAGGGCTGGACGCAGGAGGAGACCCAGTACTTC . TRBJ2-5 TRBV2 .
CASSASGNPYNEQFF TGCGCCAGCAGCGCTAGCGGGAATCCCTACAATGAGCAGTTCTTC TRBD2 TRBJ2-1 TRBV5-1 .
CASTGGGAARNTEAFF TGCGCCAGCACCGGAGGGGGGGCCGCCCGAAACACTGAAGCTTTCTTT . TRBJ1-1 TRBV5-1 .
CSVTDNNYGYTF TGCAGCGTTACGGACAATAACTATGGCTACACCTTC . TRBJ1-2 TRBV29-1 .
CASSILSARGETQYF TGTGCCAGTAGTATTCTATCTGCCCGCGGGGAGACCCAGTACTTC . TRBJ2-5 TRBV19 .